These T cell receptor beta chains were read from a single sample in a study of blood T cell repertoires in COVID-19. Some clones are missing from TCRdb's copy, which holds only in-frame ones; the method was immunoSEQ multiplex PCR. The repertoire has fewer than 200,000 clones, about 88% of them found once; the top ten carry roughly 8.3%. Sequencing used peripheral blood. These receptor sequences come from a woman aged 55-70 years with COVID-19, enrolled during active disease. The CDR3 runs from the conserved cysteine through the conserved F or W. Fields, in order: clone size, J gene, D gene, V gene, CDR3 DNA, CDR3 protein. The D gene is left open where the match is weak. Clone size, where shown, is once, few, many, or a class for clones that have expanded.

>NA|TRBJ2-7|TRBD1|TRBV5-5
TGTGCCAGCAGTTTCGTTCGGACAGGGGCGGGGAGGGCCTACGAGCAGTACTTC
CASSFVRTGAGRAYEQYF
>once|TRBJ2-7|TRBD1|TRBV7-7
TGTGCTAGCAGCTTAGCGCAGATTACCAGGGGGCAACGGGAGCAGTACTTC
CASSLAQITRGQREQYF
>NA|TRBJ1-2|NA|TRBV6-5
TGTGCCAGCAGACCTGGATGGCAGGGACTCGATGGCTACACCTTC
CASRPGWQGLDGYTF
>NA|TRBJ1-5|TRBD1|TRBV14
TGTGCCAGCAGTCACGGCGGGACAGGCAATCAGCCCCAGCATTTT
CASSHGGTGNQPQHF
>NA|TRBJ1-5|NA|TRBV11-2
TGTGCCAGCAGCTTAGCCGGGGATCAGCCCCAGCATTTT
CASSLAGDQPQHF
>NA|TRBJ2-1|TRBD2|TRBV4-1
TGCGCCAGCAGCCAAGCCCGGGGGGAGGCAGGGCGAGATGAGCAGTTCTTC
CASSQARGEAGRDEQFF
>NA|TRBJ1-3|TRBD1|TRBV7-2
TGTGCCAGCAGCTTGGGACAGGGAAACACCATATATTTT
CASSLGQGNTIYF
>NA|TRBJ2-1|NA|TRBV7-2
TGTGCCAGCAGCCAATTCGGAGTCTGGAGCTCCTACAATGAGCAGTTCTTC
CASSQFGVWSSYNEQFF
>NA|TRBJ2-1|NA|TRBV11-2
TGTGCCAGCAGCTTAGCGGTAGCCCTCTACAATGAGCAGTTCTTC
CASSLAVALYNEQFF
>NA|TRBJ1-2|NA|TRBV18
TGTGCCAGCTCACCAGGCGGGGGTTATGGCTACACCTTC
CASSPGGGYGYTF
>NA|TRBJ1-1|NA|TRBV18
TGTGCCAGCTCACTACCGGGGGGGTCCGAAGCTTTCTTT
CASSLPGGSEAFF
>few|TRBJ2-1|TRBD2|TRBV9
TGTGCCAGCAGCGTAGATAGGCTAGCGGGATACAATGAGCAGTTCTTC
CASSVDRLAGYNEQFF
>once|TRBJ2-7|TRBD2|TRBV7-8
TGTGCCAGCAGCAGCTCTAGCGGGAGCCCCCTCGAGCAGTACTTC
CASSSSSGSPLEQYF
>NA|TRBJ2-3|NA|TRBV29-1
TGCAGCGTTGAACGGCAGGGAATGGATACGCAGTATTTT
CSVERQGMDTQYF
>NA|TRBJ1-2|TRBD1|TRBV4-1
TGCGCCAGCAGCCAGGTGGGACAGGAGGTCTATGGCTACACCTTC
CASSQVGQEVYGYTF
>NA|TRBJ1-2|TRBD1|TRBV6-4
TGTGCCAGCAGAGGACAGGGAACCCAAGGGGGCTATGGCTACACCTTC
CASRGQGTQGGYGYTF
>NA|TRBJ1-5|NA|TRBV18
TGTGCCAGCTCAGCAGGTTTTGACAATCAGCCCCAGCATTTT
CASSAGFDNQPQHF
>NA|TRBJ1-1|NA|TRBV6-5
TGTGCCAGCAGTTACTCGGGGAGGGCACACACTGAAGCTTTCTTT
CASSYSGRAHTEAFF
>few|TRBJ1-5|NA|TRBV6-5
TGTGCCAGCAGCTGGAAAGGAGATAGCAATCAGCCCCAGCATTTT
CASSWKGDSNQPQHF
>NA|TRBJ2-5|TRBD1|TRBV11-2
TGTGCCAGCAGCGCAAACAGGGGAGAGACCCAGTACTTC
CASSANRGETQYF
>few|TRBJ1-3|NA|TRBV11-1
TGTGCCAGCAGCTTGGCTTGGAGCTCTGGAAACACCATATATTTT
CASSLAWSSGNTIYF
>NA|TRBJ1-5|NA|TRBV19
TGTGCCAGTAGTATCCGGACACCCAATCAGCCCCAGCATTTT
CASSIRTPNQPQHF